This T cell receptor (beta chain) was profiled in a study of T cell changes during pregnancy in multiple sclerosis. Here immunoSEQ multiplex PCR was the method, and the copy in TCRdb shows in-frame clones only, minus some. The sample lists almost 50,000 clones; more than 85% were seen once. The CDR3 totals 11 residues. The germline gives CDR1 SGHNT, CDR2 YYREEE (reference sequence). V gave up 4 bases and J gave up 2 bases, with 4 bases separating them. This receptor was identified in a female donor with multiple sclerosis, enrolled in a pregnancy study. Sequences were derived from peripheral blood, sampled after pregnancy. The rearrangement joins TRBV5-4 to TRBJ2-7; no clear D. CDR3 residues: CASSGPYEQYF. The CDR3 nucleotides are TGTGCCAGCAGCGGGCCCTACGAGCAGTACTTC.